This T cell receptor (beta chain) was recorded in a study of graft-versus-host responses after intestinal transplantation. Study background: Following induction with anti-thymocyte globulin, all recipients were given tacrolimus and steroids for roughly three years.

TCRdb's copy holds only in-frame clones and misses some; the assay was immunoSEQ multiplex PCR. The repertoire includes roughly 99,000 clones, more than 75% of them detected once, and 1.4% to 1.5% sits in the top ten. CDR3 size: 11 residues. V lost 8 bases, J lost 4 bases, and 7 bases lay in between. The V gene's germline CDR1 is MDHEN and CDR2 SYDVKM. This clone was seen once. The sample was PBMCs, taken 255 days after intestinal transplant. The rearrangement links TRBV28 to TRBJ2-3; D is unclear. This clonotype originated in a human patient who received an intestinal transplant, so some T cells may come from the graft donor. The CDR3 region has the DNA TGTGCCAGCGGGTCCCCAGATACGCAGTATTTT. This encodes CASGSPDTQYF.